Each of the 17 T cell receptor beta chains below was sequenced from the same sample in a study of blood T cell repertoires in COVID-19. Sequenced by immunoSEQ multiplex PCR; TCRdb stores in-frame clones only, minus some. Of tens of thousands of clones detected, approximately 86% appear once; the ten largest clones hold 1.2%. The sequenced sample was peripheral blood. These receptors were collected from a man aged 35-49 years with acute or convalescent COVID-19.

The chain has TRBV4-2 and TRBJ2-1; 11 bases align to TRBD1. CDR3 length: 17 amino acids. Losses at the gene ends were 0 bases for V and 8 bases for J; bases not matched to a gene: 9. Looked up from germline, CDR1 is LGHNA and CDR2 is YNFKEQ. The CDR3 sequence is CASSQEGSGQGVYEQFF. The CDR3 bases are TGTGCCAGCAGCCAAGAAGGGTCGGGACAGGGGGTCTATGAGCAGTTCTTC.

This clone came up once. CDR3 in amino acids: CASSQGAWAFF. The CDR3 DNA follows: TGTGCCAGCAGCCAGGGGGCTTGGGCTTTCTTT. The V and J genes are TRBV3-1 (or the pseudogene TRBV3-2) and TRBJ1-1, with a possible D match to TRBD1 (6 bases). CDR1 is LGHDT, CDR2 YNNKEL, per germline (reference sequence). This CDR3 comprises 11 residues. V dropped 3 bases and J dropped 11 bases, with 10 bases sitting between them.

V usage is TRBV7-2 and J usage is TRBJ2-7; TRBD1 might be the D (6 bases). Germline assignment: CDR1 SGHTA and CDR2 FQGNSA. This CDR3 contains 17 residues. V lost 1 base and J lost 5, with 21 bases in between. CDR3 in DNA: TGTGCCAGCAGCTTAGTTACCCCCGGCAGGGGCTACGACGAGCAGTACTTC. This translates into CASSLVTPGRGYDEQYF.

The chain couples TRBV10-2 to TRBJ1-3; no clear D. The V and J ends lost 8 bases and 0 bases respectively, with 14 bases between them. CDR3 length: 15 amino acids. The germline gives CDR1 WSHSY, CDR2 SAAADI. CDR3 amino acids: CASFSSESSGNTIYF. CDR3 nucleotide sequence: TGCGCCAGCTTCTCGTCGGAGTCCTCTGGAAACACCATATATTTT.

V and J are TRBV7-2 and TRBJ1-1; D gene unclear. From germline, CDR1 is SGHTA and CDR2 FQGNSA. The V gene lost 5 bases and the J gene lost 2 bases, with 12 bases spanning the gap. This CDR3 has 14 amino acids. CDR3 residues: CASSRGGLNTEAFF. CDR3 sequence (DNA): TGTGCCAGCAGCCGCGGAGGGTTAAACACTGAAGCTTTCTTT.

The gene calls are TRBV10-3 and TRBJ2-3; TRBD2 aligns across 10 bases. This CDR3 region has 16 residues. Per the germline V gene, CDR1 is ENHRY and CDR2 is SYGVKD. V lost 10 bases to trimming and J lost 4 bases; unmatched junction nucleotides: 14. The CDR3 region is CATKGLAGVVADTQYF. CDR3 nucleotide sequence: TGTGCCACCAAAGGGCTAGCGGGGGTGGTAGCAGATACGCAGTATTTT.

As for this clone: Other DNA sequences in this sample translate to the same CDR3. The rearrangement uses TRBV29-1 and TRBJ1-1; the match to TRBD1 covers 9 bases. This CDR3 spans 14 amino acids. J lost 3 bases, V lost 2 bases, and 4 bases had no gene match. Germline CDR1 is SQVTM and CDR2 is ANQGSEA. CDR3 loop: CSVERGDRDTEAFF. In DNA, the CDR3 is TGCAGCGTTGAACGCGGGGACAGGGACACTGAAGCTTTCTTT.

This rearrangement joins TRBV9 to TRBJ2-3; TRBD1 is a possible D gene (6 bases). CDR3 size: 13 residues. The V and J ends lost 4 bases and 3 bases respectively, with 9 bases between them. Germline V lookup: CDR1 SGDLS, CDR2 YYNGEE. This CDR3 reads CASSFQGTDTQYF. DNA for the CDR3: TGTGCCAGCAGCTTCCAGGGGACAGATACGCAGTATTTT.

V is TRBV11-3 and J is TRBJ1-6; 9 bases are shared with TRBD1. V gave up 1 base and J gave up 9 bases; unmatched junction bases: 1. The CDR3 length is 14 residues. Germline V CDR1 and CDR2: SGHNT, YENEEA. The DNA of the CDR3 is TGTGCCAGCAGCTTAGGACAGGGGGTTTCACCCCTCCACTTT. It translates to CASSLGQGVSPLHF.

CDR3: CASSLWQLNTEAFF. CDR3 nucleotides: TGTGCCAGCAGCTTGTGGCAACTGAACACTGAAGCTTTCTTT. The rearrangement uses TRBV5-6 and TRBJ1-1; no clear D. The germline V gene encodes CDR1 SGHDT and CDR2 YYEEEE. With 1 base removed from V and 0 bases from J, the gap between germline ends came to 7 bases. The CDR3 is made up of 14 amino acids.

For the CDR3, the DNA is TGTGCCAGTAGTATAGATACTGCCTCGGTGAACTATGGCTACACCTTC. This encodes CASSIDTASVNYGYTF. The chain has TRBV19 and TRBJ1-2; no clear D gene. CDR1 is LNHDA and CDR2 is SQIVND in the germline V gene (reference sequence). This CDR3 spans 16 amino acids. With 0 bases removed from V and 2 bases from J, the gap between germline ends came to 13 bases.

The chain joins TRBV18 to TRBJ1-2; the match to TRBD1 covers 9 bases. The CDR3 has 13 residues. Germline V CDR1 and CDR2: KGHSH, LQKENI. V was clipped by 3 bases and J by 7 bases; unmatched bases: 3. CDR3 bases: TGTGCCAGCTCACCGGGACAGGGAATTGGCTACACCTTC. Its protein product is CASSPGQGIGYTF.

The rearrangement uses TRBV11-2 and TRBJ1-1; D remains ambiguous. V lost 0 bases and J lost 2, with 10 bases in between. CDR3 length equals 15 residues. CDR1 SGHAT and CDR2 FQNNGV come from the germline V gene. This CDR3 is CASSLEGAINTEAFF. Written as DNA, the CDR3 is TGTGCCAGCAGCTTAGAGGGAGCAATAAACACTGAAGCTTTCTTT.

In DNA form, the CDR3 reads TGTGCCAGCGGGAACCGGGACAGGCAGAATCAGCCCCAGCATTTT. Its protein product is CASGNRDRQNQPQHF. The chain carries TRBV11-3 and TRBJ1-5, with 8 bases fitting TRBD1. Germline V gene lookup returns CDR1 SGHNT and CDR2 YENEEA. V shed 8 bases and J 4 bases; nucleotides not matched to a gene: 10. The CDR3 contains 15 residues.

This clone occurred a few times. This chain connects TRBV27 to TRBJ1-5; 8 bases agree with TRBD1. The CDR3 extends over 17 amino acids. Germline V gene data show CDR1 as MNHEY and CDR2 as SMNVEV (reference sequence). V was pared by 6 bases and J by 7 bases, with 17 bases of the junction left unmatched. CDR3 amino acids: CASRTRGPWSSQQPQHF. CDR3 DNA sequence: TGTGCCAGCAGGACCAGGGGGCCATGGTCCTCCCAACAGCCCCAGCATTTT.

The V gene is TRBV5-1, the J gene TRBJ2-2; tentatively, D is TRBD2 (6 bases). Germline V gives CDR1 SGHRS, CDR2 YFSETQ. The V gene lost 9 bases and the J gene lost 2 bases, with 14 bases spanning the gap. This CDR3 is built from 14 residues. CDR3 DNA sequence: TGCGCCACCCAGTTGGGGGGAAACACCGGGGAGCTGTTTTTT. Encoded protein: CATQLGGNTGELFF.

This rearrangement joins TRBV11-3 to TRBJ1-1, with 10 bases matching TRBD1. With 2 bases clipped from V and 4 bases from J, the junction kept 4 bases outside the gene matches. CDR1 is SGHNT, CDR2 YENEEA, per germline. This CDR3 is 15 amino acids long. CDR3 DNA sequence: TGTGCCAGCAGCTTATTGGGACAGGGGTCCACTGAAGCTTTCTTT. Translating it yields CASSLLGQGSTEAFF.